The next 13 T cell receptor beta chains were all read from a single sample in a study of cytomegalovirus exposure and HLA in healthy donors. Produced via immunoSEQ multiplex PCR; TCRdb's table is partial and in-frame only. The sample has 100,000 to 150,000 clones; about 96% are singletons. Material: PBMCs. The receptors originated from a young man in good health and CMV-seronegative.

This chain uses TRBV15 with TRBJ1-3; no clear D. The CDR3 spans 12 residues. The germline V and J ends were trimmed by 8 bases and 1 base, with 6 bases remaining between them. Germline-derived CDR1 and CDR2 are LNHNV and YYDKDF (reference sequence). The CDR3 nucleotides are TGTGCCACCCGTATGTCTGGAAACACCATATATTTT. It codes for CATRMSGNTIYF.

In its sample, this clone was seen once. The J gene is TRBJ1-2, the V gene TRBV7-9; maybe TRBD1 (6 bases). Germline CDR1 reads SEHNR; CDR2 reads FQNEAQ (reference sequence). The V and J ends lost 5 bases and 0 bases respectively, with 16 bases between them. The CDR3 length is 16 residues. Written as DNA, the CDR3 is TGTGCCAGCAGCCCACCAAACTCAGGGGCTAACTATGGCTACACCTTC. It is translated as CASSPPNSGANYGYTF.

This chain uses TRBV19 with TRBJ2-1; TRBD1 matches at 9 bases. There are 15 residues in the CDR3. CDR1 and CDR2 (germline): LNHDA, SQIVND (reference sequence). The V segment lost 1 base and the J segment 4 bases; nucleotides outside the gene matches: 2. CDR3 sequence reads: CASSIGDRAYNEQFF. The CDR3 DNA reads as TGTGCCAGTAGTATAGGGGACAGGGCTTACAATGAGCAGTTCTTC.

The rearrangement joins TRBV28 to TRBJ2-5; possible D gene TRBD2, 6 bases. The CDR3 consists of 15 residues. Trimming took off 6 bases at V and 2 bases at J, with 16 bases between the two ends. CDR1 and CDR2 (germline): MDHEN, SYDVKM. The CDR3 DNA follows: TGTGCCAGCAGACTAGGGGCGGGGAAACAAGAGACCCAGTACTTC. It encodes CASRLGAGKQETQYF. Variable domain in full (rest from reference TRBV28 and TRBJ2-5): DVKVTQSSRYLVKRTGEKVFLECVQDMDHENMFWYRQDPGLGLRLIYFSYDVKMKEKGDIPEGYSVSREKKERFSLILESASTNQTSMYLCASRLGAGKQETQYFGPGTRLLVL.

The rearrangement links TRBV6-5 to TRBJ2-5, with D perhaps TRBD1 (6 bases). The J call is uncertain, as TRBJ2-7 better fits the DNA end. The CDR3 contains 15 residues. CDR1 is MNHEY and CDR2 is SVGAGI in the germline V gene. In DNA form, the CDR3 reads TGTGCCAGCAGCCAAAGACAGGATCCCTCCTACGAGCAGTACTTC. This sequence encodes CASSQRQDPSYEQYF.

This CDR3 reads CASSIEGSRDTQYF. DNA of the CDR3: TGTGCCAGTAGTATCGAGGGCTCACGAGATACGCAGTATTTT. This chain uses TRBV19 with TRBJ2-3, with a weak D call TRBD2 (5 bases). The V gene lost 3 bases and the J gene lost 5 bases, with 12 bases spanning the gap. The CDR3 extends over 14 amino acids. The germline V gene encodes CDR1 LNHDA and CDR2 SQIVND (reference sequence).

This clone is a singleton in its sample. The chain combines TRBV27 with TRBJ1-1; D ambiguous. Germline loops: CDR1 MNHEY, CDR2 SMNVEV (reference sequence). The germline V and J ends were trimmed by 5 bases and 3 bases, with 19 bases remaining between them. The CDR3 has 16 residues. The CDR3 sequence: CASSKGVGLWDTEAFF. The CDR3 DNA is TGTGCCAGCAGTAAAGGTGTGGGCCTTTGGGACACTGAAGCTTTCTTT.

V is TRBV19 and J is TRBJ2-1; 9 bases are a match to TRBD1. Per the germline V gene, CDR1 is LNHDA and CDR2 is SQIVND (reference sequence). After removal of 5 bases from V and 1 base from J, the junction contained 3 bases not matched to a gene. The CDR3 is 15 residues long. The CDR3 nucleotides are TGTGCCAGTAGTGTGGACAGGGGTTCCTACAATGAGCAGTTCTTC. Protein sequence: CASSVDRGSYNEQFF.

The CDR3 nucleotides read TGTGCCAGCAGCGTCCAACAGGGCCAGCCCCAGCATTTT. Amino acids: CASSVQQGQPQHF. The chain employs TRBV9 and TRBJ1-5, with D possibly matching TRBD1 (6 bases). The germline gives CDR1 SGDLS, CDR2 YYNGEE. The V gene lost 2 bases and the J gene lost 7 bases, with 10 bases spanning the gap. The CDR3 totals 13 residues.

The chain is built from TRBV6-5 and TRBJ1-2; no clear D gene. CDR1 is MNHEY, CDR2 SVGAGI, per germline. The CDR3 totals 13 residues. V was clipped by 6 bases and J by 0 bases, with 8 bases between them. The CDR3 spells CASSPLSNYGYTF. The CDR3 DNA is TGTGCCAGCAGCCCCCTATCTAACTATGGCTACACCTTC.

The chain links TRBV5-8 to TRBJ2-5; D is undetermined. CDR3 length: 14 amino acids. The V end was cut by 4 bases, the J end by 5 bases, with 15 bases between. Germline-derived CDR1 and CDR2 are SGHTS and YDEGEE. CDR3 bases: TGTGCCAGCAGCCCCCGGCGATGGCGGGAGACCCAGTACTTC. It translates to CASSPRRWRETQYF. The entire variable domain, with the rest obtained from reference TRBV5-8 and TRBJ2-5, is as follows: EAGVTQSPTHLIKTRGQQATLRCSPISGHTSVYWYQQALGLGLQFLLWYDEGEERNRGNFPPRFSGRQFPNYSSELNVNALELEDSALYLCASSPRRWRETQYFGPGTRLLVL.

This clone was observed a single time. The rearrangement uses TRBV30 and TRBJ1-2, with D possibly being TRBD1 (6 bases). V was shortened by 0 bases and J by 4 bases, with 15 bases between the two germline ends. CDR3 length: 15 residues. Per the germline V gene, CDR1 is GTSNPN and CDR2 is SVGIG (reference sequence). The chain's CDR3 is CAWSVDLQGSYGYTF. CDR3 bases: TGTGCCTGGAGTGTAGATCTACAGGGCTCCTATGGCTACACCTTC.

The rearrangement links TRBV19 to TRBJ2-3; the match to TRBD2 covers 9 bases. The length of the CDR3 is 17 residues. Losses at the gene ends were 1 base for V and 3 bases for J; bases not matched to a gene: 8. In germline, CDR1 is LNHDA, CDR2 SQIVND (reference sequence). The CDR3 nucleotides are TGTGCCAGTAGTATAGGGAGAGCGGGAGGTAATACAGATACGCAGTATTTT. Its protein product is CASSIGRAGGNTDTQYF.